The rows below give T cell receptor beta chains drawn from one sample of a study of blood T cell dynamics during melanoma immunotherapy. Assay used: immunoSEQ multiplex PCR; TCRdb lists only in-frame clones, some missing. The table shows about 11,000 clones, with approximately 88% occurring only once. The sequenced sample was blood, obtained from a patient treated with checkpoint blockade. The receptors derive from a human donor with melanoma. CDR3s include the opening cysteine and the closing phenylalanine or tryptophan. The D gene is left open where the match is weak. A clone size is listed for some rows: how often the clone was seen (once, few, many), or a class if it is expanded.

TRBV15,-,TRBJ1-1,-,TGTGCCACCAGCGCAGGGGCCCAGTGGGCTGAAGCTTTCTTT,CATSAGAQWAEAFF
TRBV29-1,-,TRBJ1-4,-,TGCAGCGTTGGCAGGGGAGAAAAACTGTTTTTT,CSVGRGEKLFF
TRBV30,-,TRBJ1-2,-,TGTGCCTGGAGTGTTATGGGAGACTATGGCTACACCTTC,CAWSVMGDYGYTF
TRBV7-9,few,TRBJ1-2,-,TGTGCCAGCAGCTTAGGATGGGGGCACCAGGGCTACACCTTC,CASSLGWGHQGYTF
TRBV4-1,-,TRBJ2-5,-,TGCGCCAGCAGCCAAGACGGACCCGGTGGGGAAGAGACCCAGTACTTC,CASSQDGPGGEETQYF
TRBV6-5,-,TRBJ1-5,-,TGTGCCAGCAGGCAGGGGAATCAGCCCCAGCATTTT,CASRQGNQPQHF
TRBV4-3,-,TRBJ1-2,-,TGCGCCAGCAGCCAAGATCTAGAGGGACGGCTGTATGGCTACACCTTC,CASSQDLEGRLYGYTF
TRBV28,-,TRBJ1-1,TRBD1,TGTGCCAACTCTAGGGGGCCGTACACTGAAGCTTTCTTT,CANSRGPYTEAFF
TRBV19,-,TRBJ2-5,TRBD2,TGTGCCAGTAGTATAGAGGAAAGCGGGGGGAAAGAGACCCAGTACTTC,CASSIEESGGKETQYF
TRBV11-3,-,TRBJ2-5,TRBD2,TGTGCCAGCAGCTTAGGCGGGGGTCCACAAGAGACCCAGTACTTC,CASSLGGGPQETQYF
TRBV6-5,-,TRBJ2-1,TRBD2,TGTGCCAGCAGTTACTCGCACACCGGGACTAAAGATGAGCAGTTCTTC,CASSYSHTGTKDEQFF
TRBV29-1,-,TRBJ2-7,-,TGCAGCGTTGATAGCCAGGGGCAGTACTTC,CSVDSQGQYF
TRBV4-3,-,TRBJ2-6,-,TGCGCCAGCAGCCAAGATCTCAGCTCTGGGGCCAACGTCCTGACTTTC,CASSQDLSSGANVLTF
TRBV19,-,TRBJ2-2,-,TGTGCCAGTATCTCCCTCCGGGACACCCACACCGGGGAGCTGTTTTTT,CASISLRDTHTGELFF
TRBV18,-,TRBJ2-7,-,TGTGCCAGCTCACCACGGTTGGGCACTGATGTCTTTGAGCAGTACTTC,CASSPRLGTDVFEQYF
TRBV6-6,-,TRBJ2-1,-,TGTGCCAGCAGTTACTCGATGGGGCGTGAGCAGTTCTTC,CASSYSMGREQFF
TRBV6-6,-,TRBJ2-5,-,TGTGCCAGCAGTTATCCGCGTTCGAGAGAAAAGACCCAGTACTTC,CASSYPRSREKTQYF
TRBV28,-,TRBJ2-5,-,TGTGCCAGCAGTCTTCAAGAGACCCAGTACTTC,CASSLQETQYF
TRBV6-1,-,TRBJ2-1,-,TGTGCCAGCAGTGAAGATCGTCCGGAGCAGTTCTTC,CASSEDRPEQFF
TRBV4-3,-,TRBJ2-7,TRBD2,TGCGCCAGCAGCCCATCCCGGGAGGGAAACTACGAGCAGTACTTC,CASSPSREGNYEQYF
TRBV9,once,TRBJ1-6,TRBD1,TGTGCCAGCAGCGGACGACAGGGTGCCGAGAATTCACCCCTCCACTTT,CASSGRQGAENSPLHF
TRBV7-6,-,TRBJ2-1,TRBD2,TGTGCCAGCAGCCCGACTAGCGGGGTATTTAGCTCCTACAATGAGCAGTTCTTC,CASSPTSGVFSSYNEQFF
TRBV5-1,-,TRBJ1-3,-,TGCGCCAGCAGCTTGGGAGAAAACCCTGGAAACACCATATATTTT,CASSLGENPGNTIYF
TRBV6-6,-,TRBJ2-2,-,TGTGCCAGCAGTTCCCCCGGGACATCGAACACCGGGGAGCTGTTTTTT,CASSSPGTSNTGELFF
TRBV7-4,-,TRBJ2-4,TRBD2,TGTGCCAGCACCTCCCAGGGTAGCGGGGGGTTAGCCAAAAACATTCAGTACTTC,CASTSQGSGGLAKNIQYF
TRBV9,-,TRBJ2-7,TRBD2,TGTGCCAGCAGCCCCCGGGACTATAGCTCCTACGAGCAGTACTTC,CASSPRDYSSYEQYF
TRBV29-1,-,TRBJ2-7,-,TGCAGCGTTGAAACACTCGGGGTGGGGGAAGAGCAGTACTTC,CSVETLGVGEEQYF
TRBV11-3,-,TRBJ2-1,-,TGTGCCAGCAGCTCAGAGGCAGGTTTCGCCAATGAGCAGTTCTTC,CASSSEAGFANEQFF
TRBV28,-,TRBJ1-1,-,TGTGCCAGCAGTTTAAGTAAGGCTTTCTTT,CASSLSKAFF
TRBV25-1,-,TRBJ2-1,-,TGTGCCAGCAGTGAATTGAGGGGCCCGTACAATGAGCAGTTCTTC,CASSELRGPYNEQFF
TRBV6-4,-,TRBJ1-5,-,TGTGCCAGCGGCAGGTATGATCAGCCCCAGCATTTT,CASGRYDQPQHF
TRBV7-8,-,TRBJ2-7,-,TGTGCCAGCAGCCCTAGAAGGAGGGGGTTGTCCCCGATAAAGGAGCAGTACTTC,CASSPRRRGLSPIKEQYF
TRBV7-9,-,TRBJ2-7,-,TGTGCCAGCAGCTACAGGTCCTACGAGCAGTACTTC,CASSYRSYEQYF
TRBV6-5,-,TRBJ1-2,-,TGTGCCAGCAGTTACTCCCCCAGGGGAGCTAACTATGGCTACACCTTC,CASSYSPRGANYGYTF
TRBV5-1,-,TRBJ1-1,TRBD1,TGCGCCAGCAGCTTGATGGGACAGGGGGTCGACACTGAAGCTTTCTTT,CASSLMGQGVDTEAFF
TRBV7-3,-,TRBJ2-2,TRBD1,TGTGCCAGCAGCCGTACAGGGGGCACCGGGGAGCTGTTTTTT,CASSRTGGTGELFF
TRBV6-1,-,TRBJ1-1,-,TGTGCCAGCAGTGAAGCGAAGGGGATAAGCACTGAAGCTTTCTTT,CASSEAKGISTEAFF
TRBV27,-,TRBJ2-5,TRBD1,TGTGCCAGCAGTTTGACAGGGCCAGAGACCCAGTACTTC,CASSLTGPETQYF
TRBV6-1,-,TRBJ1-1,-,TGTGCCAGCCTACGGGACACGCAACCTGAAGCTTTCTTT,CASLRDTQPEAFF